This T cell receptor beta chain was recovered during a study of cytotoxic CD8 clonotypes in ibrutinib-treated CLL. Study results and caveats: Patients showed higher baseline clonality than age-matched healthy donors, and it tracked circulating CD8+ T-cell counts.

With respect to this clone: Its specificity is not known.

CDR1 and CDR2 (germline): GTSNPN, SVGIG (reference sequence). V shed 4 bases and J 2 bases; nucleotides not matched to a gene: 7. This CDR3 region has 14 residues. The repertoire was sequenced with immunoSEQ multiplex PCR; TCRdb's copy has only in-frame clones and lacks some. The table includes some 300,000 clones, 70% to 80% detected once. This chain uses TRBV30 with TRBJ1-2, with 7 nucleotides matching TRBD1. The clonotype comes from a human donor with chronic lymphocytic leukemia. The sequencing used PBMCs, collected before ibrutinib treatment. As DNA, the CDR3 is TGTGCCTGGACCCCGGGACAGAAAAACTATGGCTACACCTTC. This translates into CAWTPGQKNYGYTF. Looking up the rest from reference TRBV30 and TRBJ1-2 gives the full variable domain: SQTIHQWPATLVQPVGSPLSLECTVEGTSNPNLYWYRQAAGRGLQLLFYSVGIGQISSEVPQNLSASRPQDRQFILSSKKLLLSDSGFYLCAWTPGQKNYGYTFGSGTRLTVV.